This T cell receptor (beta chain) originates from a study of cytomegalovirus exposure and HLA in healthy donors. The V gene lost 5 bases and the J gene lost 0 bases, with 16 bases spanning the gap. Germline CDR1 is SGHTA and CDR2 is FQGNSA. The CDR3 runs to 16 residues. Primers: 60 Vbeta forward and 13 Jbeta reverse. Sequencing used immunoSEQ multiplex PCR; TCRdb keeps in-frame clones, though not all of them. This table holds about 94,000 clones, around 68% found once. The TCR sequence derives from a young man in good health and CMV-seropositive. The sequencing sample was made of PBMCs. J is TRBJ1-2 and V is TRBV7-2; D gene uncertain. CDR3 nucleotide sequence: TGTGCCAGCAGCGGCTACGACGCCCTAGCTAACTATGGCTACACCTTC. Amino acid sequence: CASSGYDALANYGYTF.